This TCR beta chain was identified during a study of beta chain features in type 1 diabetes. Study observations and caveats: High TCR expression in some cells could lead to their over-representation in cDNA sequencing.

This CDR3 has 14 amino acids. The V and J ends lost 5 bases and 4 bases, in that order; junction bases with no gene match: 8. Germline CDR1 SGHTA, CDR2 FQGNSA. As for this clone: Its cognate antigen is unknown.

Sequencing targeted expressed TCRB transcripts, as all isolated RNA had been reverse transcribed. Profiling relied on immunoSEQ multiplex PCR, and the TCRdb table lists in-frame clones only, not all of them. Among some 410,000 clones listed, over 11% were seen once. V gene TRBV7-2 combines with J gene TRBJ2-7; 7 nucleotides line up with TRBD1. Source material: naive CD4+ T cells from blood. This receptor was taken from a man aged 25-40 years in good health. CDR3 in amino acids: CASSTRQGAYEQYF. CDR3 in DNA: TGTGCCAGCAGCACACGACAGGGAGCATACGAGCAGTACTTC.